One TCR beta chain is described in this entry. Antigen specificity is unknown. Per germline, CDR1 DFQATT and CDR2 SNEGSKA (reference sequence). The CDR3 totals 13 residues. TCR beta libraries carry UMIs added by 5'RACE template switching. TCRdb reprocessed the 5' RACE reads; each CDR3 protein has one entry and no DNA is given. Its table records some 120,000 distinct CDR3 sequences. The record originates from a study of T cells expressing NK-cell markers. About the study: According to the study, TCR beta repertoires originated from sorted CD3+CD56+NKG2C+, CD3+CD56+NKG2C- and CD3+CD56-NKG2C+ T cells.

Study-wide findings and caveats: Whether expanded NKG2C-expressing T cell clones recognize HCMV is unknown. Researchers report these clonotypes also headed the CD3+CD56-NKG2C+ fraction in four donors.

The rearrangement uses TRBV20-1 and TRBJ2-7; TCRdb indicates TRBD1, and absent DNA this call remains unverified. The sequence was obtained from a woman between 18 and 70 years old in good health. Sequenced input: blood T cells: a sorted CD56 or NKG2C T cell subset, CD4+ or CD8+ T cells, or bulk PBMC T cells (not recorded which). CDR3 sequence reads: CSALRDSSYEQYF.